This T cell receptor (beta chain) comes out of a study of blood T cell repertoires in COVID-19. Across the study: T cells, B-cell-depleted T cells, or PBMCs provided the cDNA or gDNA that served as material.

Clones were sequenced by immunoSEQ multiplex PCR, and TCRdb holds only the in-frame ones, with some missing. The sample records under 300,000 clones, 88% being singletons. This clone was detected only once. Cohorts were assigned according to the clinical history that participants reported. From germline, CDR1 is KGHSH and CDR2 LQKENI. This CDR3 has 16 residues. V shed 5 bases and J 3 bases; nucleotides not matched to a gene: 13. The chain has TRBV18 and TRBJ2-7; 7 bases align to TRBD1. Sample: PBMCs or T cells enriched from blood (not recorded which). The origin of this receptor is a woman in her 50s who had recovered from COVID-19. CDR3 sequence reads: CASSDTPGTADYEQYF. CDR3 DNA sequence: TGTGCCAGCTCAGATACACCCGGGACAGCGGACTACGAGCAGTACTTC. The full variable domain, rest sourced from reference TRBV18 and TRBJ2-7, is NAGVMQNPRHLVRRRGQEARLRCSPMKGHSHVYWYRQLPEEGLKFMVYLQKENIIDESGMPKERFSAEFPKEGPSILRIQQVVRGDSAAYFCASSDTPGTADYEQYFGPGTRLTVT.